This T cell receptor beta chain was recovered during a study of blood T cell repertoires in COVID-19 (dated by TCRdb to 2019 to 2021). About the full investigation: Collaborator samples came from the United States, Italy and Spain and covered acute and convalescent phases of COVID-19. The repertoires were made available in a free public database intended to serve as a resource for research on the immune response to SARS-CoV-2. The prospective study material was composed of cDNA or gDNA derived from T cells, B-cell-depleted T cells, or PBMCs. The sample metadata nearly always contained a de-identified subject ID, COVID-19 status, age in years and sex. Samples were obtained from the ongoing ImmuneRACE study (first 160 participants) and from roughly 1,300 subjects provided by 6 global collaborators. Where available, HLA class I and class II types were obtained from metadata supplied by the sample provider rather than from assay-based typing. Subjects who had been exposed to COVID-19, were actively infected with it, or had recovered from it provided the deeply sampled blood TCRbeta repertoires that made up the dataset.

Enrolling through a virtual design, the prospective study's participants ranged in age from roughly 18 to 95 years and lived across some 23 United States geographic areas. In the prospective study, cohorts were assigned on the basis of participant-reported clinical history obtained from a screening survey and a study questionnaire. In the prospective study, whole blood, serum and a nasopharyngeal or oropharyngeal swab were collected from each participant by mobile phlebotomists. Over a roughly 2-month period, participants in the prospective study had the option of providing additional blood draws and questionnaires. Before DNA extraction, blood samples from the prospective study were shipped at room temperature or frozen. The cysteine opens and the phenylalanine closes a CDR3 of 13 amino acids. Just CDR3 DNA is preserved here, 39 bases in frame from base 1. The germline V gene specifies KGHSH as CDR1 and LQKENI as CDR2. The V end loses 6 bases and the J end loses 5 bases, and a stretch of 12 bases separates them.

Study-wide conclusions, independent of this receptor: Clinical and demographic metadata were provided uncurated, with the amount varying by source and participant.

The immunoSEQ Assay, a bias-controlled multiplex PCR, was used to amplify TCRbeta CDR3 regions from genomic DNA. From the authors' description of their analysis: The number of nucleated cells in each sample was estimated from the amplification of reference gene primers within the assay. Sequence reads were collapsed and filtered to measure the absolute abundance of every unique TCRbeta CDR3 rearrangement. For each sample, productive Simpson clonality was calculated as the square root of Simpson's diversity index over productive rearrangements. Imported from immuneACCESS, the table was reduced by TCRdb to in-frame sequences with V and J called. These copies leave out some clones; in studies compared against another copy, an unresolved V gene accounts for under half, and the cause of the remainder is not known. V and J calls plus clone size are reproduced from that table; the DNA served to infer D and trimming. Within this sample are approximately 390,000 clones, with over 75% of them counted one time only. The biggest ten clones account for 2% to 2.5% of the sample.

A note on this clone: Its binding antigen is unknown. Base qualities were left out, and no much larger clone turns up one base away.

Source material: PBMCs or T cells enriched from blood (not recorded which). The sequence joins TRBV18 to TRBJ2-3, with TRBD2 tentatively as D gene (7 bases match). This sequence originates from a woman between 40 and 50 years old with acute COVID-19. This receptor carries the CDR3 CASSTGGRDTQYF. The bases read TGTGCCAGCTCCACGGGGGGCAGAGATACGCAGTATTTT. With all but the CDR3 taken from the reference TRBV18 and TRBJ2-3 genes, the full variable domain is: NAGVMQNPRHLVRRRGQEARLRCSPMKGHSHVYWYRQLPEEGLKFMVYLQKENIIDESGMPKERFSAEFPKEGPSILRIQQVVRGDSAAYFCASSTGGRDTQYFGPGTRLTVL.